The 27 T cell receptor beta chains reported below all come from one sample, sequenced in a study of T cell repertoires in cytomegalovirus infection. In TCRdb, the reads were re-called with MiXCR into one record per CDR3 protein. Of about 130,000 distinct CDR3 sequences in the sample, 7% to 10% are singletons; the top ten hold roughly a tenth. The sequencing input was PBMCs. The receptors originated from a human donor in good health (CMV status not recorded). Some clones in this sample may be carry-over from other donors' samples.

This clonotype was found many times. J is TRBJ2-6 and V is TRBV5-4; D is undetermined. The CDR3 has 14 amino acids. V lost 4 bases, J lost 2 bases, and 7 bases lay in between. Germline V gives CDR1 SGHNT, CDR2 YYREEE (reference sequence). CDR3 DNA: TGTGCCAGCAGCGACATTACTGGGGCCAACGTCCTGACTTTC. Translating gives CASSDITGANVLTF. Variable domain in full (rest from reference TRBV5-4 and TRBJ2-6): ETGVTQSPTHLIKTRGQQVTLRCSSQSGHNTVSWYQQALGQGPQFIFQYYREEENGRGNFPPRFSGLQFPNYSSELNVNALELDDSALYLCASSDITGANVLTFGAGSRLTVL.

This clonotype has ten or more counts. The rearrangement joins TRBV19 to TRBJ2-2, with 8 bases identical to TRBD1. Trimming took 3 bases from V and 5 from J; bases not matched to a gene: 8. CDR3 size: 16 residues. The germline V gene encodes CDR1 LNHDA and CDR2 SQIVND (reference sequence). The CDR3 sequence is CASSIDRGGRTGELFF. The CDR3 coding sequence is TGTGCCAGTAGTATCGACAGGGGAGGACGGACCGGGGAGCTGTTTTTT. Supplemented by reference TRBV19 and TRBJ2-2, the full variable domain reads DGGITQSPKYLFRKEGQNVTLSCEQNLNHDAMYWYRQDPGQGLRLIYYSQIVNDFQKGDIAEGYSVSREKKESFPLTVTSAQKNPTAFYLCASSIDRGGRTGELFFGEGSRLTVL.

This clonotype was picked up many times. The chain combines TRBV20-1 with TRBJ1-3; the match to TRBD1 covers 8 bases. Germline V gene data show CDR1 as DFQATT and CDR2 as SNEGSKA (reference sequence). Trimming cost V 3 bases and J 8 bases; bases outside gene matches: 6. This CDR3 spans 13 amino acids. This CDR3 is CSARKTGEDTIYF. CDR3 nucleotides: TGCAGTGCTAGGAAGACAGGGGAGGACACCATATATTTT.

This clonotype appeared a few times. J is TRBJ2-3 and V is TRBV29-1; tentatively, D is TRBD1 or TRBD2 (5 bases each). The V gene lost 8 bases and the J gene lost 0 bases, with 12 bases spanning the gap. CDR1 is SQVTM and CDR2 is ANQGSEA in the germline V gene. CDR3 length: 13 residues. In DNA, the CDR3 is TGCAGCTCCCAAGAGGGGAGCACAGATACGCAGTATTTT. This encodes CSSQEGSTDTQYF.

The table lists this clonotype with many counts. This chain connects TRBV10-3 to TRBJ2-2; 7 bases are shared with TRBD1. The CDR3 is made up of 17 amino acids. V was pared by 5 bases and J by 2 bases, with 11 bases of the junction left unmatched. Germline V gene data show CDR1 as ENHRY and CDR2 as SYGVKD. The CDR3 protein is CAISSQGIVFNTGELFF. Here the CDR3 DNA reads TGTGCCATCAGTTCACAGGGGATTGTCTTTAACACCGGGGAGCTGTTTTTT.

This clonotype was seen many times. This chain connects TRBV14 to TRBJ2-5, with D hard to call. The CDR3 consists of 17 residues. In germline, CDR1 is SGHDN, CDR2 FVKESK. Trimming took off 5 bases at V and 2 bases at J, with 21 bases between the two ends. CDR3 residues: CASSSRLMGPTQETQYF. The CDR3 DNA reads TGTGCCAGCAGCTCACGCCTGATGGGCCCCACACAAGAGACCCAGTACTTC.

This clonotype was picked up many times. The CDR3 DNA is TGTGCCAGCAGCCCCTACTTATCCTCTGGGGCCAACGTCCTGACTTTC. This sequence encodes CASSPYLSSGANVLTF. V and J are TRBV7-9 and TRBJ2-6; D is unresolved. Trimming took 5 bases from V and 0 from J, leaving 11 bases between them. CDR1 and CDR2 (germline): SEHNR, FQNEAQ (reference sequence). The CDR3 has 16 amino acids.

This clonotype was picked up many times. The chain joins TRBV6-2 or TRBV6-3 to TRBJ1-2; D is undetermined. The CDR3 is 14 amino acids. The ends were cut back, 4 bases at V and 7 bases at J, with 16 bases in the middle. The germline V gene encodes CDR1 MNHEY and CDR2 SVGEGT. CDR3 in amino acids: CASSSAQARRGYTF. CDR3 DNA: TGTGCCAGCAGTTCCGCCCAAGCTCGACGTGGCTACACCTTC.

There are a few counts of this clonotype. The genes are TRBV19 and TRBJ2-4; the D gene is possibly TRBD1 (6 bases). Trimming removed 6 bases from V and 0 bases from J, with 12 bases in between. CDR1 and CDR2 from the germline V gene are LNHDA and SQIVND (reference sequence). The CDR3 length is 15 residues. The CDR3 loop reads CASRQEGGAKNIQYF. As DNA, the CDR3 is TGTGCCAGTAGACAGGAAGGGGGAGCCAAAAACATTCAGTACTTC.

This CDR3 reads CASSQVGRGLDTEAFF. The CDR3 region has the DNA TGCGCCAGCAGCCAAGTGGGCCGAGGGCTGGACACTGAAGCTTTCTTT. This sequence joins TRBV4-1 and TRBJ1-1; D unresolved. The CDR3 loop spans 16 amino acids. Germline assignment: CDR1 MGHRA and CDR2 YSYEKL. V dropped 1 base and J dropped 3 bases, with 15 bases sitting between them.

Ten or more counts support this clonotype. The V and J genes are TRBV12-3 or TRBV12-4 and TRBJ1-5; TRBD1 aligns across 8 bases. This CDR3 comprises 15 residues. J lost 4 bases, V lost 6 bases, and 8 bases had no gene match. The CDR3 protein is CASSPPGQENQPQHF. For the CDR3, the DNA is TGTGCCAGCAGCCCCCCGGGACAGGAAAATCAGCCCCAGCATTTT.

At least ten counts were recorded for this clonotype. V is TRBV28 and J is TRBJ1-2; weak D call: TRBD1 (5 bases). This CDR3 region has 13 residues. Per the germline V gene, CDR1 is MDHEN and CDR2 is SYDVKM. Between the trimmed V and J ends, which lost 2 bases and 2 bases, there was a span of 6 bases. This CDR3 reads CASSLGTNYGYTF. CDR3 bases: TGTGCCAGCAGTTTAGGGACGAACTATGGCTACACCTTC.

This clonotype was counted ten times or more. The rearrangement uses TRBV18 and TRBJ1-1; the D gene is possibly TRBD1 (6 bases). Per germline, CDR1 KGHSH and CDR2 LQKENI. This CDR3 is 15 amino acids long. V was cut by 4 bases and J by 0 bases, with 12 bases left in between. Here the CDR3 reads CASSLTDRLNTEAFF. Here the CDR3 DNA reads TGTGCCAGCTCACTTACGGACAGACTGAACACTGAAGCTTTCTTT.

This clonotype was counted many times. This chain connects TRBV7-9 to TRBJ1-1, with 7 bases fitting TRBD1. Germline-derived CDR1 and CDR2 are SEHNR and FQNEAQ (reference sequence). This CDR3 region has 12 residues. The ends lost 4 bases at V and 8 bases at J; junction bases unmatched: 4. The CDR3 sequence is CASSSPGGEAFF. DNA of the CDR3: TGTGCCAGCAGCTCCCCAGGGGGGGAAGCTTTCTTT.

The table lists this clonotype with many counts. The chain joins TRBV7-3 to TRBJ2-3; D tentatively fits TRBD1 or TRBD2 (5 bases each). Trimming stripped 0 bases from V and 1 base from J, with 14 bases between. The CDR3 spans 17 residues. Looked up from germline, CDR1 is SGHTA and CDR2 is FQGTGA. Here the CDR3 reads CASSLTERGLGTDTQYF. For the CDR3, the DNA is TGTGCCAGCAGCTTAACGGAGAGGGGATTAGGCACAGATACGCAGTATTTT.

This clonotype was seen many times. J is TRBJ2-5 and V is TRBV28; 7 nucleotides line up with TRBD2. The CDR3 has 16 amino acids. Trimming took 7 bases from V and 4 from J; bases not matched to a gene: 15. Germline V gene lookup returns CDR1 MDHEN and CDR2 SYDVKM. The CDR3 region has the DNA TGTGCCAGCACCTCCCTCGGGCCAGGGAGGGCAGAGACCCAGTACTTC. Amino acid sequence: CASTSLGPGRAETQYF.

The rearrangement uses TRBV15 and TRBJ2-2, with D unclear. Deletions cut 5 bases from V and 2 bases from J, with 12 bases between. The CDR3 totals 15 residues. Germline V lookup: CDR1 LNHNV, CDR2 YYDKDF (reference sequence). The CDR3 loop is CATSPGGQNTGELFF. The DNA for the CDR3 is TGTGCCACCAGCCCCGGCGGCCAAAACACCGGGGAGCTGTTTTTT.

This clonotype has ten or more counts. The chain combines TRBV20-1 with TRBJ2-3; 10 bases agree with TRBD2. The CDR3 extends over 17 amino acids. Looked up from germline, CDR1 is DFQATT and CDR2 is SNEGSKA (reference sequence). The V segment lost 5 bases and the J segment 6 bases; nucleotides outside the gene matches: 17. CDR3 nucleotide sequence: TGCAGTGCTCTTCATGGAGCGGGGGGGCCCACATGGGATACGCAGTATTTT. It yields the protein CSALHGAGGPTWDTQYF.

V gene TRBV14 combines with J gene TRBJ2-1; D might be TRBD2 (6 bases). The V and J ends lost 2 bases and 2 bases respectively, with 13 bases between them. The CDR3 spans 16 residues. CDR1 and CDR2 (germline): SGHDN, FVKESK. In DNA, the CDR3 is TGTGCCAGCAGCCAACCCGGGACTTCAACCTACAATGAGCAGTTCTTC. Amino acids: CASSQPGTSTYNEQFF.

V is TRBV12-3 or TRBV12-4 and J is TRBJ1-1; the D gene is possibly TRBD1 (5 bases). V was trimmed by 3 bases and J by 7 bases, leaving 9 bases between them. There are 12 residues in the CDR3. CDR3 amino acids: CASSFWQGEAFF. CDR3 bases: TGTGCCAGCAGTTTCTGGCAGGGTGAAGCTTTCTTT.

The CDR3, as DNA: TGTGCCAGCAGCTTCACAGGGTACGCGAACACTGAAGCTTTCTTT. Protein product: CASSFTGYANTEAFF. The V gene is TRBV7-8, the J gene TRBJ1-1; possible D gene TRBD1, 6 bases. Germline CDR1 is SGHVS and CDR2 is FQNEAQ. Trimming removed 3 bases at V and 1 base at J, with 12 bases between. The CDR3 consists of 15 residues.

The sample holds a few counts of this clonotype. The V and J genes are TRBV20-1 and TRBJ2-1; 12 positions agree with TRBD2. Per germline, CDR1 DFQATT and CDR2 SNEGSKA (reference sequence). This CDR3 is 16 amino acids long. With 3 bases clipped from V and 8 bases from J, the junction kept 11 bases outside the gene matches. CDR3: CSASILLAGGLDEQFF. The CDR3 DNA follows: TGCAGTGCTAGTATCCTACTAGCGGGGGGCCTAGATGAGCAGTTCTTC.

The chain employs TRBV25-1 and TRBJ2-2, with D perhaps given as TRBD1 or TRBD2 (5 bases each). The CDR3 is 15 residues long. Trimming took off 5 bases at V and 0 bases at J, with 10 bases between the two ends. Germline CDR1 is MGHDK and CDR2 is SYGVNS. For the CDR3, the DNA is TGTGCCAGCAGTCCCGGGACCGCGAACACCGGGGAGCTGTTTTTT. It is translated as CASSPGTANTGELFF.

This clonotype came up many times. This chain connects TRBV7-2 to TRBJ2-1; D gene unclear. The germline CDR1 and CDR2 sequences are SGHTA and FQGNSA. V was trimmed by 1 base and J by 4 bases, leaving 8 bases between them. The CDR3 runs 14 residues. CDR3 in amino acids: CASSLVTQYNEQFF. The CDR3 region has the DNA TGTGCCAGCAGCTTAGTAACACAGTACAATGAGCAGTTCTTC. Complete variable domain (other parts from reference TRBV7-2 and TRBJ2-1): GAGVSQSPSNKVTEKGKDVELRCDPISGHTALYWYRQSLGQGLEFLIYFQGNSAPDKSGLPSDRFSAERTGGSVSTLTIQRTQQEDSAVYLCASSLVTQYNEQFFGPGTRLTVL.

J is TRBJ2-4 and V is TRBV5-5; D possibly uses TRBD1 or TRBD2 (5 bases each). The V and J ends lost 5 bases and 1 base respectively, with 13 bases between them. CDR3 length: 15 amino acids. Germline V lookup: CDR1 SGHKS, CDR2 YYEKEE (reference sequence). The CDR3 DNA reads TGTGCCAGCAGGAGAGGGGATGGGGCCAAAAACATTCAGTACTTC. Translation: CASRRGDGAKNIQYF.

The sample holds many counts of this clonotype. This rearrangement joins TRBV28 to TRBJ2-2; the match to TRBD1 covers 8 bases. This CDR3 has 13 residues. Germline V gives CDR1 MDHEN, CDR2 SYDVKM. V dropped 5 bases and J dropped 5; count of bases not matched to a gene: 1. The DNA of the CDR3 is TGTGCCAGCAGTAACAGGGGGACCGGGGAGCTGTTTTTT. As protein: CASSNRGTGELFF.

This clonotype was observed at least ten times. As DNA, the CDR3 is TGCAGTGCTTGGGGGGAAGGCCCCTACAATGAGCAGTTCTTC. Translation gives CSAWGEGPYNEQFF. The chain recombines TRBV20-1 with TRBJ2-1; D perhaps matches TRBD2 (6 bases). Trimming removed 5 bases at V and 2 bases at J, with 13 bases between. CDR1 DFQATT and CDR2 SNEGSKA come from the germline V gene (reference sequence). The length of the CDR3 is 14 residues.